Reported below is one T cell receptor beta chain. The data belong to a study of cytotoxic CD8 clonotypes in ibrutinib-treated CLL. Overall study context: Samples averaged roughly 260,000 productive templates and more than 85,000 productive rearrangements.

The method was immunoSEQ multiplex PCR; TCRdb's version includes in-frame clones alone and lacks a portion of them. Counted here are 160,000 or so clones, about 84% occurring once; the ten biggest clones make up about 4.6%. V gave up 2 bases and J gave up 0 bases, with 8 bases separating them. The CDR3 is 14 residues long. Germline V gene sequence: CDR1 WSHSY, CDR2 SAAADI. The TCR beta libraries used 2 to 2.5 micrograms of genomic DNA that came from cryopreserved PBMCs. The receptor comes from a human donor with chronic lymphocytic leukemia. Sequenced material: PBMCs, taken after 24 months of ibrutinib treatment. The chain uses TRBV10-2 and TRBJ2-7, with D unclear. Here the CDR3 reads CASSEGENSYEQYF. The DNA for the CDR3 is TGCGCCAGCAGTGAGGGCGAGAACTCCTACGAGCAGTACTTC.